This T cell receptor (beta chain) was identified during a study of patients and donors after allogeneic stem cell transplantation. This clonotype has only a few counts. The V segment lost 5 bases and the J segment 0 bases; nucleotides outside the gene matches: 8. Germline V lookup: CDR1 SQVTM, CDR2 ANQGSEA. The CDR3 covers 15 residues. MiXCR, applied by TCRdb to the RT-PCR reads, yields one record per CDR3 protein. The table lists 150,000 or so distinct CDR3 sequences, approximately 24% of them singletons. The chain recombines TRBV29-1 with TRBJ1-2; 8 bases are shared with TRBD1. The sample taken for sequencing was blood, either unsorted or a sorted T cell fraction (not recorded which). The TCR originated in a human donor who was either an allogeneic HSCT recipient or a stem cell or donor lymphocyte infusion donor (not recorded which). It is not recorded whose cells these are; they may come from a transplant donor. In nucleotides, the CDR3 is TGCAGCGTTCCAGAGACAGGGGAATCTAACTATGGCTACACCTTC. Translated: CSVPETGESNYGYTF.